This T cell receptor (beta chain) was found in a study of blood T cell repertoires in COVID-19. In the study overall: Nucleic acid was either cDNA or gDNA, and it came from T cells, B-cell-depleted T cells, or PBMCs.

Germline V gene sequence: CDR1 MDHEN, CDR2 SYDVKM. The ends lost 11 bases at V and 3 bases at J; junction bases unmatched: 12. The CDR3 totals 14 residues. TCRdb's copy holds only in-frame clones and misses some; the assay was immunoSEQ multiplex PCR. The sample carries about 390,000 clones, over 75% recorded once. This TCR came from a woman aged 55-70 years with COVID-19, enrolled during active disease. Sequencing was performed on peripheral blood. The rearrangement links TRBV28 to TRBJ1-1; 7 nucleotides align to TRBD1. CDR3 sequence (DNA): TGTGCCGCGCCCCGTCTAGGGGGCGACACTGAAGCTTTCTTT. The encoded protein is CAAPRLGGDTEAFF. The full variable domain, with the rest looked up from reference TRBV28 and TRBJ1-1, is DVKVTQSSRYLVKRTGEKVFLECVQDMDHENMFWYRQDPGLGLRLIYFSYDVKMKEKGDIPEGYSVSREKKERFSLILESASTNQTSMYLCAAPRLGGDTEAFFGQGTRLTVV.